Presented here are 13 T cell receptor beta chains from one specimen sequenced in a study of blood T cells in healthy people across ages. A second PCR, run for 7 to 11 cycles, used a sample-barcoded 5' primer plus a J-beta primer mix. One entry per CDR3 protein, called by TCRdb with MiXCR from the 5' RACE reads. The table lists about 1.4 million distinct CDR3 sequences, roughly 59% of them singletons, with about 6.7% in the top ten. The source material was blood. Receptors were obtained from a man aged 18 to 35 in good health.

The V gene is TRBV6-5, the J gene TRBJ1-1, with D perhaps matching TRBD1 (5 bases). The CDR3 runs 13 residues. The V end lost 6 bases, the J end lost 3 bases, and 11 bases lay between the germline ends. Germline CDR1 reads MNHEY; CDR2 reads SVGAGI. The CDR3 is CASRLQGDTEAFF. As DNA, the CDR3 is TGTGCCAGCAGGCTCCAGGGAGACACTGAAGCTTTCTTT.

The gene calls are TRBV4-3 and TRBJ2-1; 9 bases are a match to TRBD1. The CDR3 totals 15 residues. V trimming: 1 base; J trimming: 5 bases; junction bases outside the gene matches: 3. Germline CDR1 reads LGHNA; CDR2 reads YSLEER. DNA of the CDR3: TGCGCCAGCAGCCAAGGGGACAGGGAACACAATGAGCAGTTCTTC. This codes for CASSQGDREHNEQFF.

This chain uses TRBV12-3 or TRBV12-4 with TRBJ1-2; D is uncertain. CDR3 length equals 14 residues. The ends were cut back, 6 bases at V and 3 bases at J, with 14 bases in the middle. The CDR3 sequence is CASSPPPGYYGYTF. The CDR3 DNA sequence: TGTGCCAGCAGCCCTCCACCCGGGTACTATGGCTACACCTTC.

V usage is TRBV7-8 and J usage is TRBJ1-4, with D perhaps matching TRBD1 (6 bases). The germline gives CDR1 SGHVS, CDR2 FQNEAQ. The germline V and J ends were trimmed by 2 bases and 15 bases, with 13 bases remaining between them. The CDR3 has 12 amino acids. The CDR3 nucleotides read TGTGCCAGCAGCTTACCGGACAGAAGTTTGTTTTTT. It is translated as CASSLPDRSLFF.

This clonotype was recorded only once. This chain links TRBV7-8 with TRBJ1-5; no clear D gene. The CDR3 has 15 amino acids. Trimming took off 2 bases at V and 9 bases at J, with 17 bases between the two ends. Germline V gene sequence: CDR1 SGHVS, CDR2 FQNEAQ. CDR3 loop: CASSLKVLLYPPQHF. In DNA form, the CDR3 reads TGTGCCAGCAGCTTAAAAGTACTTCTTTATCCGCCCCAGCATTTT.

The rearrangement links TRBV4-1 to TRBJ2-1; possible D gene TRBD2, 5 bases. V was clipped by 3 bases and J by 9 bases, with 12 bases between them. The CDR3 has 13 amino acids. The germline V gene has CDR1 MGHRA and CDR2 YSYEKL. The CDR3 sequence is CASSQPRVGEQFF. In DNA, the CDR3 is TGCGCCAGCAGCCAGCCGCGGGTGGGTGAGCAGTTCTTC.

The chain recombines TRBV4-1 with TRBJ2-7; D gene unclear. The closer fit of TRBJ2-1 to the DNA end suggests the J call may be wrong. The CDR3 contains 13 residues. Germline V CDR1 and CDR2: MGHRA, YSYEKL. The CDR3 protein is CASSPTLGYEQFF. The CDR3 DNA follows: TGCGCCAGCAGCCCTACCCTCGGCTACGAGCAGTTCTTC.

There are a few counts of this clonotype. The V call is TRBV20-1, the J call TRBJ2-5; no reliable D call. The assigned J gene may be wrong: the sequence end matches TRBJ2-7 better. Germline V gene lookup returns CDR1 DFQATT and CDR2 SNEGSKA (reference sequence). The CDR3 extends over 12 amino acids. The CDR3 loop reads CSADDSDYEQYF. CDR3 nucleotide sequence: TGCAGTGCCGATGACTCGGATTACGAGCAGTACTTC.

This chain connects TRBV6-5 to TRBJ2-2; 9 bases map to TRBD1. Trimming cost V 2 bases and J 4 bases; bases outside gene matches: 8. The CDR3 extends over 17 amino acids. The germline gives CDR1 MNHEY, CDR2 SVGAGI. The CDR3 bases are TGTGCCAGCAGTTACAGAAGTGGGACAGGGACCACCGGGGAGCTGTTTTTT. Its protein product is CASSYRSGTGTTGELFF.

Regarding this clonotype: Germline and junction disagree at one end, which may indicate a read error. The CDR3 DNA reads TGTGCCAGCAGTGTATCAATAGGCTTCGAGCAGTTCTTC. This translates into CASSVSIGFEQFF. This rearrangement joins TRBV27 to TRBJ2-1, with D unclear. Germline V gene lookup returns CDR1 MNHEY and CDR2 SMNVEV (reference sequence). The CDR3 spans 13 residues.

The V call is TRBV11-3, the J call TRBJ2-2; perhaps TRBD1 as D (6 bases). The V end lost 4 bases, the J end lost 4 bases, and 10 bases lay between the germline ends. Per germline, CDR1 SGHNT and CDR2 YENEEA. The CDR3 is 14 amino acids. The CDR3 protein is CASSSSRGTGELFF. CDR3 in DNA: TGTGCCAGCAGCTCATCCAGGGGCACCGGGGAGCTGTTTTTT.

The rearrangement joins TRBV4-1 to TRBJ2-7; D is ambiguous. CDR1 MGHRA and CDR2 YSYEKL come from the germline V gene. This CDR3 comprises 18 residues. Trimming took off 1 base at V and 0 bases at J, with 19 bases between the two ends. The CDR3 bases are TGCGCCAGCAGCCAAGGGACGAGCCTTCCGGGTCTCTCCTACGAGCAGTACTTC. Translation gives CASSQGTSLPGLSYEQYF.

The rearrangement joins TRBV27 to TRBJ2-1; 14 bases fit TRBD2. The CDR3 covers 16 residues. CDR1 is MNHEY and CDR2 is SMNVEV in the germline V gene (reference sequence). The V gene end was trimmed by 3 bases and the J gene end by 5 bases; junction bases not matched to a gene: 3. In nucleotides, the CDR3 is TGTGCCAGCAGTTTCGGGGGACTAGCGGGAGACAATGAGCAGTTCTTC. Translation: CASSFGGLAGDNEQFF.